Below, 20 T cell receptor beta chains from the same sample are listed, as sequenced in a study of T cell repertoires in breast cancer. Unpaired genes were suppressed by blocking oligonucleotides during a second nested PCR. TCRdb used MiXCR to reprocess the emulsion pairing reads, holding one entry per CDR3 protein. Seen here are roughly 39,000 distinct CDR3 sequences, roughly 42% observed once, and the top ten hold around 59%. Primers covering all TCR V genes were used in emulsion RT-PCR on CD8+ T cells. The specimen was CD8+ T cells. Receptors originate from a pool of human donors with breast cancer or a healthy control (not recorded which).

This chain connects TRBV12-3 or TRBV12-4 to TRBJ1-2, with D perhaps matching TRBD1 (5 bases). The CDR3 totals 15 residues. The ends were cut back, 7 bases at V and 1 base at J, with 16 bases in the middle. The CDR3 region is CASTPTAPINYGYTF. The CDR3 bases are TGTGCCAGCACCCCGACAGCGCCAATTAACTATGGCTACACCTTC.

The chain is built from TRBV20-1 and TRBJ2-7; D perhaps matches TRBD1 (6 bases). V lost 5 bases and J lost 5, with 22 bases in between. From germline, CDR1 is DFQATT and CDR2 SNEGSKA (reference sequence). CDR3 length equals 15 residues. The CDR3 loop is CSARPRDTSRDEQYF. As DNA, the CDR3 is TGCAGTGCTCGGCCCCGGGACACAAGCCGTGACGAGCAGTACTTC.

The V gene is TRBV7-2, the J gene TRBJ2-5; perhaps TRBD2 as D (6 bases). The ends were cut back, 3 bases at V and 9 bases at J, with 23 bases in the middle. From germline, CDR1 is SGHTA and CDR2 FQGNSA. This CDR3 has 16 residues. In nucleotides, the CDR3 is TGTGCCAGCAGCTTTGGCCGGGACTCCAGCTTTGGGGCCCAGTACTTC. Its protein product is CASSFGRDSSFGAQYF.

This clonotype was detected many times. V and J are TRBV20-1 and TRBJ2-3; D is unclear. The CDR3 length is 13 residues. Trimming took 7 bases from V and 0 from J, leaving 11 bases between them. CDR1 DFQATT and CDR2 SNEGSKA come from the germline V gene (reference sequence). As DNA, the CDR3 is TGCAGTGTAGGGCGGATAAGCACAGATACGCAGTATTTT. Translation gives CSVGRISTDTQYF.

This clonotype has a handful of counts. The chain combines TRBV7-3 with TRBJ2-1; D may correspond to TRBD1 or TRBD2 (5 bases each). Per germline, CDR1 SGHTA and CDR2 FQGTGA. V was trimmed by 2 bases and J by 2 bases, leaving 7 bases between them. The CDR3 consists of 14 residues. The CDR3: CASSLEGTYNEQFF. For the CDR3, the DNA is TGTGCCAGCAGCTTAGAGGGGACCTACAATGAGCAGTTCTTC.

The chain joins TRBV12-3 or TRBV12-4 to TRBJ2-2, with 8 bases lining up with TRBD1. V dropped 5 bases and J dropped 6; count of bases not matched to a gene: 11. The CDR3 is 16 residues long. The CDR3 DNA reads as TGTGCCAGCAGTGATTCTGACAGGGGTCACGCCGGGGAGCTGTTTTTT. This encodes CASSDSDRGHAGELFF.

J is TRBJ2-7 and V is TRBV2; D uncertain. From germline, CDR1 is SNHLY and CDR2 FYNNEI. The germline V and J ends were trimmed by 5 bases and 2 bases, with 10 bases remaining between them. The CDR3 covers 13 residues. CDR3 protein: CASSTAGPYEQYF. The CDR3 region has the DNA TGTGCCAGCAGTACCGCAGGCCCCTACGAGCAGTACTTC.

This sequence joins TRBV6-1 and TRBJ2-1; 15 bases are a match to TRBD2. CDR1 and CDR2 from the germline V gene are MNHNS and SASEGT. Losses at the gene ends were 6 bases for V and 7 bases for J; bases not matched to a gene: 10. The CDR3 contains 17 residues. Here the CDR3 reads CASRDRTSGRGRNEQFF. In nucleotides, the CDR3 is TGTGCCAGCAGGGATAGGACTAGCGGGAGGGGTAGGAATGAGCAGTTCTTC.

The gene calls are TRBV7-6 and TRBJ2-3, with 12 bases matching TRBD2. Per germline, CDR1 SGHVS and CDR2 FNYEAQ. V lost 1 base and J lost 3; bases outside the gene matches: 11. CDR3 size: 19 residues. CDR3 amino acids: CASSLGPLTSGRGTDTQYF. In DNA form, the CDR3 reads TGTGCCAGCAGCTTAGGCCCACTGACTAGCGGGAGAGGAACAGATACGCAGTATTTT. The full variable domain, rest sourced from reference TRBV7-6 and TRBJ2-3, is GAGVSQSPRYKVTKRGQDVALRCDPISGHVSLYWYRQALGQGPEFLTYFNYEAQQDKSGLPNDRFSAERPEGSISTLTIQRTEQRDSAMYRCASSLGPLTSGRGTDTQYFGPGTRLTVL.

There are a few counts of this clonotype. The chain is built from TRBV7-9 and TRBJ1-1, with 8 bases matching TRBD1. V dropped 2 bases and J dropped 2; count of bases not matched to a gene: 4. This CDR3 region has 15 residues. Germline values: CDR1 SEHNR, CDR2 FQNEAQ (reference sequence). This CDR3 reads CASSLWGQENTEAFF. The CDR3 nucleotides read TGTGCCAGCAGCTTATGGGGACAGGAAAACACTGAAGCTTTCTTT.

This clonotype was observed a few times. The rearrangement links TRBV7-8 to TRBJ2-3; perhaps D is TRBD1 or TRBD2 (5 bases each). CDR1 SGHVS and CDR2 FQNEAQ come from the germline V gene. Trimming shortened V by 2 bases and J by 5 bases, and 11 bases separated the two germline ends. The length of the CDR3 is 14 residues. The CDR3 loop reads CASSLLGDQDTQYF. The CDR3 nucleotides read TGTGCCAGCAGCTTACTCGGGGACCAAGATACGCAGTATTTT.

This rearrangement joins TRBV6-2 or TRBV6-3 to TRBJ1-1; the D gene is possibly TRBD1 (5 bases). V shed 6 bases and J shed 4 bases, with 15 bases lying between them. Per germline, CDR1 MNHEY and CDR2 SVGEGT. CDR3 size: 14 residues. The CDR3 reads CASRGGRASTEAFF. CDR3 nucleotides: TGTGCCAGCAGGGGGGGAAGGGCAAGCACTGAAGCTTTCTTT.

The CDR3 is CARSLTGKAEAFF. In DNA, the CDR3 is TGTGCCAGAAGTCTGACAGGGAAGGCTGAAGCTTTCTTT. The V call is TRBV6-2 or TRBV6-3, the J call TRBJ1-1; TRBD1 aligns across 7 bases. The CDR3 length is 13 residues. V shed 9 bases, J shed 6 bases, and the junction held 10 bases outside the gene matches. The germline gives CDR1 MNHEY, CDR2 SVGEGT.

The sample holds a few counts of this clonotype. This chain links TRBV18 with TRBJ1-1, with D perhaps TRBD1 (6 bases). V dropped 5 bases and J dropped 4 bases, with 17 bases sitting between them. Germline V CDR1 and CDR2: KGHSH, LQKENI. This CDR3 contains 15 residues. CDR3 DNA: TGTGCCAGCTCAGCCCCGCGGGGGCGCGTCACTGAAGCTTTCTTT. This codes for CASSAPRGRVTEAFF. Based on the CDR3 plus reference TRBV18 and TRBJ1-1, the full variable domain is NAGVMQNPRHLVRRRGQEARLRCSPMKGHSHVYWYRQLPEEGLKFMVYLQKENIIDESGMPKERFSAEFPKEGPSILRIQQVVRGDSAAYFCASSAPRGRVTEAFFGQGTRLTVV.

Worth noting for this clonotype: One junction end does not reproduce the germline sequence, and a read error may be involved. This chain uses TRBV7-2 with TRBJ2-3; D could derive from TRBD1 or TRBD2 (5 bases each). The CDR3 has 17 amino acids. CDR1 and CDR2 from the germline V gene are SGHTA and FQGNSA. CDR3 DNA: TGTGCCAGCAGCTTAGTGGTTTTAGCAGGGACGGAAGAGACCCAGTACTTT. Amino acids: CASSLVVLAGTEETQYF.

In its sample, this clonotype was seen once. CDR3 coding DNA: TGTGCCAGCAGCCCCGGTATACTTGCAGGGGAGGAGACCCAGTACTTC. Its protein product is CASSPGILAGEETQYF. The chain uses TRBV6-2 or TRBV6-3 and TRBJ2-5; a possible D gene is TRBD1 (6 bases). The germline gives CDR1 MNHEY, CDR2 SVGEGT. This CDR3 has 16 residues. Trimming pared 6 bases from V and 5 bases from J, leaving 22 bases between.

This clonotype was picked up a small number of times. The CDR3: CASSYRKELNNEQFF. The CDR3 DNA follows: TGTGCCAGCAGCTACCGAAAAGAACTGAACAATGAGCAGTTCTTC. This chain links TRBV7-9 with TRBJ2-1; the D is unclear. The CDR3 spans 15 residues. V lost 4 bases to trimming and J lost 5 bases, with 15 bases between them. Looked up from germline, CDR1 is SEHNR and CDR2 is FQNEAQ (reference sequence).

The CDR3 is CAWSASAKETQYF. CDR3 DNA sequence: TGTGCCTGGAGTGCTAGCGCAAAAGAGACCCAGTACTTC. The chain has TRBV30 and TRBJ2-5; the D gene is possibly TRBD2 (6 bases). The germline V and J ends were trimmed by 1 base and 3 bases, with 9 bases remaining between them. This CDR3 comprises 13 residues. The germline V gene has CDR1 GTSNPN and CDR2 SVGIG (reference sequence).

This sequence joins TRBV19 and TRBJ2-3, with 7 bases aligning to TRBD1. The CDR3 length is 14 residues. The germline CDR1 and CDR2 sequences are LNHDA and SQIVND (reference sequence). Germline trimming cut 8 bases from V and 0 bases from J; bases unmatched to any gene: 5. The CDR3 protein is CASAPRGSTDTQYF. The CDR3 coding sequence is TGTGCCAGTGCCCCCAGGGGGAGCACAGATACGCAGTATTTT.

This chain connects TRBV4-2 to TRBJ2-2; TRBD2 is a possible D gene (5 bases). The CDR3 is 15 amino acids. Looked up from germline, CDR1 is LGHNA and CDR2 is YNFKEQ. With 0 bases removed from V and 2 bases from J, the gap between germline ends came to 7 bases. CDR3 coding DNA: TGTGCCAGCAGCCAAGAGTCGGGAAACACCGGGGAGCTGTTTTTT. Amino acid sequence: CASSQESGNTGELFF.